One and the same sample provided the 3 T cell receptor beta chains below, sequenced in a study of blood T cell repertoires in COVID-19. Sequencing used immunoSEQ multiplex PCR; TCRdb keeps in-frame clones, though not all of them. In the table there are approximately 380,000 clones, 88% of which are singletons. Sequencing was carried out using PBMCs or T cells enriched from blood (not recorded which). The receptors derive from a woman younger than 30 who had recovered from COVID-19.

The J gene is TRBJ1-1, the V gene TRBV6-5, with 8 bases that match TRBD1. The germline gives CDR1 MNHEY, CDR2 SVGAGI. This CDR3 is built from 14 residues. The V gene end was trimmed by 6 bases and the J gene end by 0 bases; junction bases not matched to a gene: 3. The CDR3 loop reads CASRRDRMNTEAFF. The CDR3, as DNA: TGTGCCAGCAGAAGGGACAGGATGAACACTGAAGCTTTCTTT.

This chain joins TRBV5-3 and TRBJ1-6; D possibly corresponds to TRBD1 (5 bases). TRBV5-3 is labeled an ORF, and its function is uncertain. The CDR3 loop spans 15 amino acids. Trimming cost V 2 bases and J 5 bases, with 11 bases left between them. The CDR3: CARSFPPGDNSPLHF. The CDR3 DNA reads TGTGCCAGAAGCTTCCCCCCGGGGGATAATTCACCCCTCCACTTT.

Regarding this clone: The identical CDR3 is also encoded by other nucleotide sequences in the sample. The chain is built from TRBV3-1 (or the pseudogene TRBV3-2) and TRBJ1-6, with 11 bases that match TRBD1. V lost 6 bases, J lost 6 bases, and 1 base stayed unmatched. The CDR3 has 14 residues. Germline values: CDR1 LGHDT, CDR2 YNNKEL (reference sequence). CDR3 loop: CASRGQGGNSPLHF. The CDR3 DNA sequence: TGTGCCAGCAGGGGACAGGGGGGTAATTCACCCCTCCACTTT.